These 6 T cell receptor beta chains share one sample of origin, sequenced in a study of T cell responses to AZD1222 COVID-19 vaccine. Repertoires were generated with immunoSEQ multiplex PCR, while TCRdb's copy carries only in-frame clones and drops some. The sample carries tens of thousands of clones, 85% to 90% recorded once. The material was peripheral blood, obtained on day 0 of AZD1222 vaccination. The receptors shown here come from an adult in good health.

The chain has TRBV29-1 and TRBJ1-1; tentative D call: TRBD1 (5 bases). Germline CDR1 and CDR2: SQVTM and ANQGSEA. Deletions cut 6 bases from V and 7 bases from J, with 24 bases between. This CDR3 has 15 residues. The CDR3 here is CSVERSVEGKNEAFF. DNA of the CDR3: TGCAGCGTGGAACGATCGGTGGAGGGGAAGAATGAAGCTTTCTTT.

The DNA for the CDR3 is TGTGCCAGTACCCAAATCCGGGGGGCGACCTTTAACTATGGCTACACCTTC. This gives the protein CASTQIRGATFNYGYTF. J is TRBJ1-2 and V is TRBV19; the D gene is possibly TRBD1 (6 bases). The CDR3 is made up of 17 amino acids. V lost 7 bases, J lost 1 base, and 22 bases lay in between. CDR1 is LNHDA and CDR2 is SQIVND in the germline V gene (reference sequence).

The chain employs TRBV19 and TRBJ2-1; 10 bases match TRBD2. The V segment lost 1 base and the J segment 3 bases; nucleotides outside the gene matches: 3. CDR1 and CDR2 (germline): LNHDA, SQIVND (reference sequence). The CDR3 loop spans 16 amino acids. CDR3: CASSIALAGVYNEQFF. In nucleotides, the CDR3 is TGTGCCAGTAGTATAGCCCTAGCGGGGGTCTACAATGAGCAGTTCTTC.

The chain combines TRBV28 with TRBJ2-7, with 10 bases identical to TRBD1. Losses at the gene ends were 6 bases for V and 7 bases for J; bases not matched to a gene: 12. Germline V gene lookup returns CDR1 MDHEN and CDR2 SYDVKM. The CDR3 extends over 15 amino acids. The CDR3 DNA follows: TGTGCCAGCAGCCTCCGGGACAGGGGTCCTAATGAGCAGTACTTC. Amino acids: CASSLRDRGPNEQYF. The full variable domain, completed using reference TRBV28 and TRBJ2-7, is DVKVTQSSRYLVKRTGEKVFLECVQDMDHENMFWYRQDPGLGLRLIYFSYDVKMKEKGDIPEGYSVSREKKERFSLILESASTNQTSMYLCASSLRDRGPNEQYFGPGTRLTVT.

The rearrangement joins TRBV2 to TRBJ2-1, with 7 bases fitting TRBD2. Trimming cost V 3 bases and J 8 bases; bases outside gene matches: 13. Germline values: CDR1 SNHLY, CDR2 FYNNEI. The CDR3 length is 16 residues. CDR3 sequence (DNA): TGTGCCAGCAGTGATATAGCGGGCCAGGCGAGCCATGAGCAGTTCTTC. It translates to CASSDIAGQASHEQFF.

The V and J genes are TRBV30 and TRBJ2-2, with D maybe TRBD1 (6 bases). The germline V gene encodes CDR1 GTSNPN and CDR2 SVGIG (reference sequence). The ends were cut back, 1 base at V and 10 bases at J, with 13 bases in the middle. This CDR3 has 13 residues. CDR3 region: CAWSEHRAEELFF. The CDR3 DNA is TGTGCCTGGAGTGAGCACAGGGCTGAGGAGCTGTTTTTT.